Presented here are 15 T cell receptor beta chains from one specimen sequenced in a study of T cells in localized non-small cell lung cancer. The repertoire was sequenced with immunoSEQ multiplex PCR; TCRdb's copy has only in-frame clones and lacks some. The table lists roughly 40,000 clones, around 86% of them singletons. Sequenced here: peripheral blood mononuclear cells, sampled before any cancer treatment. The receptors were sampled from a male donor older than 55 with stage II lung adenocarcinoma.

CDR3 sequence reads: CASSLEQITGELFF. The CDR3 nucleotides read TGTGCCAGCAGCTTAGAACAGATCACCGGGGAGCTGTTTTTT. The chain couples TRBV7-2 to TRBJ2-2; unclear D gene. The CDR3 length is 14 residues. Germline values: CDR1 SGHTA, CDR2 FQGNSA. Trimming removed 1 base from V and 4 bases from J, with 7 bases in between.

This CDR3 reads CASSLAAGPGEQYF. The CDR3 region has the DNA TGTGCCAGCAGCTTAGCGGCGGGCCCCGGGGAGCAGTACTTC. The chain employs TRBV7-9 and TRBJ2-7, with a weak D call TRBD2 (5 bases). The V end lost 0 bases, the J end lost 7 bases, and 13 bases lay between the germline ends. This CDR3 contains 14 residues. Germline assignment: CDR1 SEHNR and CDR2 FQNEAQ (reference sequence).

Here the CDR3 DNA reads TGTGCCATCAGTGAGGGGCCGGCTACGTCTGGAAACACCATATATTTT. Translated, it gives CAISEGPATSGNTIYF. V gene TRBV10-3 combines with J gene TRBJ1-3, with D unresolved. There are 16 residues in the CDR3. Germline V gene lookup returns CDR1 ENHRY and CDR2 SYGVKD. V shed 2 bases and J shed 1 base, with 12 bases lying between them.

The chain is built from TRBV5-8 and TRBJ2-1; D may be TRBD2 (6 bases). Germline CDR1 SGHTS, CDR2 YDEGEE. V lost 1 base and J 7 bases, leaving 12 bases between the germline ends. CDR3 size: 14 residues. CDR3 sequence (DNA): TGTGCCAGCAGCTTGAGTCCGCGGGAAAATGAGCAGTTCTTC. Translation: CASSLSPRENEQFF.

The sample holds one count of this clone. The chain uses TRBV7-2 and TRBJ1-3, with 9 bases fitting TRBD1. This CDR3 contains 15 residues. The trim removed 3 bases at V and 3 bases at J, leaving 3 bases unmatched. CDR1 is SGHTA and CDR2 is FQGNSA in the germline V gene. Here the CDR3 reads CASSFRDRDGNTIYF. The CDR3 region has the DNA TGTGCCAGCAGCTTCCGGGACAGGGATGGAAACACCATATATTTT. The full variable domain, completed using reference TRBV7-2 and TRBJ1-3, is GAGVSQSPSNKVTEKGKDVELRCDPISGHTALYWYRQSLGQGLEFLIYFQGNSAPDKSGLPSDRFSAERTGGSVSTLTIQRTQQEDSAVYLCASSFRDRDGNTIYFGEGSWLTVV.

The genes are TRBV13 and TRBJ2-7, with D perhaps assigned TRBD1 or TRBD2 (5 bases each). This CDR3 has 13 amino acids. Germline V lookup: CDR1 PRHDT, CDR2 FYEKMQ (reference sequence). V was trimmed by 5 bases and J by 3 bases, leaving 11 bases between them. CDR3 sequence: CASSRDRFYEQYF. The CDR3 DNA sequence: TGTGCCAGCAGCCGGGACCGATTCTACGAGCAGTACTTC.

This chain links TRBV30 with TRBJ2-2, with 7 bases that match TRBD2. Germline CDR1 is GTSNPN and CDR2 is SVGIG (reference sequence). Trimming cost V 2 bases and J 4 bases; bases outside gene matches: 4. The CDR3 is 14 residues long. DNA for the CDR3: TGTGCCTGGAGTCTGGGACTAAGCACCGGGGAGCTGTTTTTT. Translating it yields CAWSLGLSTGELFF.

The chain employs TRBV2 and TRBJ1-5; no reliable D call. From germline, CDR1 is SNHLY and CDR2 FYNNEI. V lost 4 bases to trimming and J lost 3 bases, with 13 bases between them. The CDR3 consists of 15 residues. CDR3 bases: TGTGCCAGCAGTGGGGTGTACGGGGACAATCAGCCCCAGCATTTT. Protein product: CASSGVYGDNQPQHF.

CDR3 sequence reads: CASSQQGSWAEAFF. As DNA, the CDR3 is TGTGCCAGCAGCCAACAGGGGAGTTGGGCTGAAGCTTTCTTT. The J gene is TRBJ1-1, the V gene TRBV11-1, with TRBD1 matching 7 bases. Germline loops: CDR1 SGHAT, CDR2 FQDESV (reference sequence). The CDR3 has 14 residues. Trimming at V came to 5 bases and at J to 6 bases, leaving 9 bases not matched to a gene.

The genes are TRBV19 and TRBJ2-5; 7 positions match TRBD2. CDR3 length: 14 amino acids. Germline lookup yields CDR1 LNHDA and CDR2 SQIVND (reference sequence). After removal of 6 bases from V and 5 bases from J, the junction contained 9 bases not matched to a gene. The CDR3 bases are TGTGCCAGTAGCAACGGACTAGATACGGAGACCCAGTACTTC. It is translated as CASSNGLDTETQYF.

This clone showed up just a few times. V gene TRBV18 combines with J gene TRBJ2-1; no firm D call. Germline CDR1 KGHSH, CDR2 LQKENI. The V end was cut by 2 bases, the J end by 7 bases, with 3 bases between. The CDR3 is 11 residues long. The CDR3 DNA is TGTGCCAGCTCACCAGAGAATGAGCAGTTCTTC. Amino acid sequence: CASSPENEQFF.

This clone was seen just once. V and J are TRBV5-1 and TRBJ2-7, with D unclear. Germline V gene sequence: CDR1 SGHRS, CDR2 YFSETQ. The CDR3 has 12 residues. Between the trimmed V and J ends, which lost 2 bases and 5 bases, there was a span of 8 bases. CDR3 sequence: CASSFIGDEQYF. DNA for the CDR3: TGCGCCAGCAGCTTTATCGGAGACGAGCAGTACTTC.

CDR3 amino acids: CASSPKQGTNTGELFF. As DNA, the CDR3 is TGTGCCAGTAGTCCCAAGCAGGGGACGAACACCGGGGAGCTGTTTTTT. The V gene is TRBV19, the J gene TRBJ2-2; perhaps TRBD1 as D (6 bases). The CDR3 has 16 amino acids. V lost 5 bases to trimming and J lost 0 bases, with 13 bases between them. Germline V gives CDR1 LNHDA, CDR2 SQIVND (reference sequence).

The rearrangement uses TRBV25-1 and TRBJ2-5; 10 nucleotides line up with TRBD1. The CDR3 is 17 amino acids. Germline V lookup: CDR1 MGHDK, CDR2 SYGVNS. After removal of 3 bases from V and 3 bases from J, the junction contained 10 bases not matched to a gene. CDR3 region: CASSDPTGGKGEETQYF. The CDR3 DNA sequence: TGTGCCAGCAGTGACCCGACAGGGGGCAAAGGCGAAGAGACCCAGTACTTC.

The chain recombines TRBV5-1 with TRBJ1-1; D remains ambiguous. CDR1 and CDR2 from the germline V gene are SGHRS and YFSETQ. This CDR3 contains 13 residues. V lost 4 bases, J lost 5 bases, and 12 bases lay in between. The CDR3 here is CASSPRGMTEAFF. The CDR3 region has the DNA TGCGCCAGCAGCCCCCGGGGAATGACTGAAGCTTTCTTT.